This record covers a single TCR beta chain. The CDR3 sequence is 15 residues long. Germline CDR1 reads SGHVS; CDR2 reads FQNEAQ. The V and J ends lost 5 bases and 5 bases respectively, with 17 bases between them. The record originates from a study of CD8+ T cells in alopecia areata. cDNA serving as the sequencing template came from extracted, reverse transcribed RNA. Profiling relied on immunoSEQ multiplex PCR, and the TCRdb table lists in-frame clones only, not all of them. Among about 64,000 clones listed, 44% were seen once. The chain employs TRBV7-8 and TRBJ2-3; possibly TRBD2 for D (7 bases). The specimen sequenced was NKG2D-low CD8+ T cells sorted from blood. The TCR comes from a human donor with alopecia areata. The CDR3 sequence: CASSATGGVGDTQYF. The CDR3 bases are TGTGCCAGCAGCGCCACGGGGGGCGTAGGAGATACGCAGTATTTT.